Presented here are 8 T cell receptor beta chains from one specimen sequenced in a study of monozygotic twins with cystic fibrosis. The protocol was immunoSEQ multiplex PCR, while the TCRdb copy is restricted to in-frame clones and leaves out a portion. Here the sample spans about 30,000 clones, around four fifths being singletons. The source material was blood. The receptors shown here come from a girl aged 2 to 9 with cystic fibrosis.

V usage is TRBV6-6 and J usage is TRBJ1-5; maybe TRBD1 (5 bases). The germline V and J ends were trimmed by 2 bases and 2 bases, with 13 bases remaining between them. CDR3 length equals 16 residues. The germline gives CDR1 MNHNY, CDR2 SVGAGI (reference sequence). CDR3 DNA: TGTGCCAGCAGTTACCCAGGGTATGCTGGCAATCAGCCCCAGCATTTT. Translating it yields CASSYPGYAGNQPQHF.

The V call is TRBV7-2, the J call TRBJ2-3, with D unclear. The CDR3 contains 12 residues. In germline, CDR1 is SGHTA, CDR2 FQGNSA. Trimming cost V 2 bases and J 12 bases, with 12 bases left between them. CDR3 protein: CASSLLRAQQYF. The CDR3 DNA follows: TGTGCCAGCAGCTTACTAAGGGCCCAACAGTATTTT.

The V gene is TRBV15, the J gene TRBJ1-3; tentative D call: TRBD1 (5 bases). This CDR3 comprises 14 residues. Germline V CDR1 and CDR2: LNHNV, YYDKDF (reference sequence). Trimming cost V 8 bases and J 0 bases, with 11 bases left between them. The CDR3 nucleotides read TGTGCCACCCGACAGACCAGCTCTGGAAACACCATATATTTT. Translating gives CATRQTSSGNTIYF.

The rearrangement links TRBV2 to TRBJ2-3; D tentatively reads TRBD1 or TRBD2 (5 bases each). The CDR3 length is 15 residues. The V end lost 3 bases, the J end lost 1 base, and 11 bases lay between the germline ends. Germline values: CDR1 SNHLY, CDR2 FYNNEI. CDR3 nucleotides: TGTGCCAGCAGTGACGGGCAGGGAGGCACAGATACGCAGTATTTT. This encodes CASSDGQGGTDTQYF. Looking up the rest from reference TRBV2 and TRBJ2-3 gives the full variable domain: EPEVTQTPSHQVTQMGQEVILRCVPISNHLYFYWYRQILGQKVEFLVSFYNNEISEKSEIFDDQFSVERPDGSNFTLKIRSTKLEDSAMYFCASSDGQGGTDTQYFGPGTRLTVL.

In this sample, this clone turned up a few times. The CDR3 DNA reads TGTGCCAGTAGCCGAAAGGGGGCCCAGCATTTT. Translation gives CASSRKGAQHF. This chain joins TRBV19 and TRBJ1-5; a possible D gene is TRBD1 (6 bases). The ends were cut back, 6 bases at V and 11 bases at J, with 11 bases in the middle. In germline, CDR1 is LNHDA, CDR2 SQIVND (reference sequence). This CDR3 is built from 11 residues.

This sequence joins TRBV7-8 and TRBJ1-5; D call uncertain. The CDR3 is 12 amino acids. Germline CDR1 is SGHVS and CDR2 is FQNEAQ. The V gene lost 1 base and the J gene lost 10 bases, with 8 bases spanning the gap. The chain's CDR3 is CASSLVFSPQHF. CDR3 DNA sequence: TGTGCCAGCAGCTTAGTTTTTAGTCCCCAGCATTTT.

J is TRBJ1-1 and V is TRBV5-6, with D possibly matching TRBD1 (5 bases). V was pared by 4 bases and J by 1 base, with 17 bases between. CDR3 length: 16 amino acids. CDR1 is SGHDT, CDR2 YYEEEE, per germline. CDR3 DNA: TGTGCCAGCAGCCCCCTCGGACGTGGGGCGAACACTGAAGCTTTCTTT. This encodes CASSPLGRGANTEAFF.

The rearrangement uses TRBV30 and TRBJ2-3; D ambiguous. Germline values: CDR1 GTSNPN, CDR2 SVGIG (reference sequence). Trimming took 0 bases from V and 5 from J, leaving 9 bases between them. The CDR3 consists of 13 residues. The CDR3: CAWSVFKGDTQYF. CDR3 nucleotides: TGTGCCTGGAGTGTCTTCAAGGGAGATACGCAGTATTTT.